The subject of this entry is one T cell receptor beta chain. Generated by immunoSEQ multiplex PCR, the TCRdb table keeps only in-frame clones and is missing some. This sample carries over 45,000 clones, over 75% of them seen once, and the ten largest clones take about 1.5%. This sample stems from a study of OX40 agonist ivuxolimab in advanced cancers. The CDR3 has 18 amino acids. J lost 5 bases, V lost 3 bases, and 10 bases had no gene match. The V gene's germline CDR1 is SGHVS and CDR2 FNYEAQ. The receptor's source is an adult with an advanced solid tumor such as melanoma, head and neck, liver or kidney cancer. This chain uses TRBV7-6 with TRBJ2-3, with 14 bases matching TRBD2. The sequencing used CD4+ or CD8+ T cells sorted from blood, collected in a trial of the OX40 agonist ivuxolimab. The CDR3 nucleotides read TGTGCCAGCAGCTTCGGCCAGGGACTAGCGGGAGCCGAAGATACGCAGTATTTT. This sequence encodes CASSFGQGLAGAEDTQYF.